The rows below give T cell receptor beta chains drawn from one sample of a study of blood T cell repertoires in COVID-19. The assay was immunoSEQ multiplex PCR, and TCRdb's table has in-frame clones only and misses some. This sample has around 190,000 clones, with 75% to 90% found just once. The specimen was peripheral blood. These receptors were collected from an older woman with acute or convalescent COVID-19. Each CDR3 is given with its conserved first and last residue. The D gene is left open where the match is weak. Expanded clones are given a class, and other clones once, few, many or no size at all.

clone size	J gene	V gene	D gene	CDR3 DNA	CDR3 protein
.	TRBJ1-2	TRBV7-6	.	TGTGCCAGCAGCCCACCTAACCAGGGGGGCTACACCTTC	CASSPPNQGGYTF
.	TRBJ1-1	TRBV24-1	.	TGTGCCACCAGTGATAGCAGGGGATCAGGTGAAGCTTTCTTT	CATSDSRGSGEAFF
once	TRBJ1-2	TRBV14	.	TGTGCCAGCAGCCAACAGAACTATGGCTACACCTTC	CASSQQNYGYTF
.	TRBJ2-5	TRBV18	.	TGTGCCAGCTCACCCGACAGGATACAAGAGACCCAGTACTTC	CASSPDRIQETQYF
few	TRBJ2-1	TRBV20-1	.	TGCAGTGCTAGAGATCTTCGAGGACAGTTCTTC	CSARDLRGQFF
once	TRBJ1-2	TRBV11-1	.	TGTGCCAGCAGCTTAACCCGGACAGTCAATGGCTACACCTTC	CASSLTRTVNGYTF
.	TRBJ2-7	TRBV29-1	.	TGCAGCGTCCCCAAGGGGGACTACGAGCAGTACTTC	CSVPKGDYEQYF
.	TRBJ2-2	TRBV6-4	TRBD2	TGTGCCAGCAGTCTCGCGGGGGACACCGGGGAGCTGTTTTTT	CASSLAGDTGELFF
.	TRBJ1-1	TRBV18	TRBD1	TGTGCCAGCTCACCACGACAGGGGACTGAAGCTTTCTTT	CASSPRQGTEAFF
.	TRBJ1-1	TRBV5-5	.	TGTGCCAGCAGACCCACAGGGCTGAACACTGAAGCTTTCTTT	CASRPTGLNTEAFF
.	TRBJ1-3	TRBV7-2	.	TGTGCCAGCAGCTACCAGACAAGGTCAACTGGAAACACCATATATTTT	CASSYQTRSTGNTIYF
.	TRBJ1-3	TRBV3-1/TRBV3-2	.	TGTGCCAGCAGCCCTTGGGGCAGCTCTGGAAACACCATATATTTT	CASSPWGSSGNTIYF
.	TRBJ1-3	TRBV30	.	TGTGCCTGGAGCTCCGCTGGAGCCAGCACCATATATTTT	CAWSSAGASTIYF
.	TRBJ1-5	TRBV6-2/TRBV6-3	TRBD1	TGTGCCAGCAGCCAGAACAGGGGGAATAATCAGCCCCAGCATTTT	CASSQNRGNNQPQHF
.	TRBJ2-5	TRBV3-1/TRBV3-2	TRBD2	TGTGCCAGCAGCCAACCTGGGGGGGACCAAGAGACCCAGTACTTC	CASSQPGGDQETQYF
.	TRBJ1-1	TRBV28	.	TGTGCCAGCAGTTACAGCACTGAAGCTTTCTTT	CASSYSTEAFF
.	TRBJ2-7	TRBV4-1	.	TGCGCCAGCAGCCAAGGAGCGGAGGCGTTCTACGAGCAGTACTTC	CASSQGAEAFYEQYF
.	TRBJ2-2	TRBV19	.	TGTGCCAGTAGAGACAGGTTTGGGATCGGGGAGCTGTTTTTT	CASRDRFGIGELFF
.	TRBJ2-1	TRBV15	.	TGTGCCACCAGCAGAGGAAGCGATGAGCAGTTCTTC	CATSRGSDEQFF
.	TRBJ2-1	TRBV20-1	TRBD2	TGCAGTGCTAGTTGGTCCGGGGGACTAGCGGGCACTTTCTCCTTGGGCAATGAGCAGTTCTTC	CSASWSGGLAGTFSLGNEQFF
.	TRBJ1-4	TRBV19	TRBD1	TGTGCCAGTAGTACGGGACAGGGGAATGAAAAACTGTTTTTT	CASSTGQGNEKLFF
.	TRBJ2-5	TRBV4-2	TRBD2	TGTGCCAGCAGCCAGCGACTAGCGGGAGGGGGGGAGACCCAGTACTTC	CASSQRLAGGGETQYF
.	TRBJ1-6	TRBV3-1/TRBV3-2	.	TGTGCCAGCAGCCAAGAGATTTGGCAGGGGAATTCACCCCTCCACTTT	CASSQEIWQGNSPLHF
.	TRBJ2-2	TRBV4-2	TRBD2	TGTGCCAGCAGCCAACGACTAGCGGGAGACACCGGGGAGCTGTTTTTT	CASSQRLAGDTGELFF
.	TRBJ2-1	TRBV5-1	.	TGCGCCAGCAGCTTGATGGGGCTAGGCTACAATGAGCAGTTCTTC	CASSLMGLGYNEQFF
.	TRBJ1-3	TRBV28	TRBD1	TGTGCCAGCAGCCTCGGGACAGGCGGAAACACCATATATTTT	CASSLGTGGNTIYF
few	TRBJ2-1	TRBV20-1	.	TGCAGTGCTAGTCCCCCGGGACTTAACAATGAGCAGTTCTTC	CSASPPGLNNEQFF
.	TRBJ1-3	TRBV7-9	TRBD1	TGTGCCAGCAGCTTAGCGGGACAGAGAAACACCATATATTTT	CASSLAGQRNTIYF
.	TRBJ1-1	TRBV3-1/TRBV3-2	.	TGTGCCAGCAGCCAACGGGACATGGACACTGAAGCTTTCTTT	CASSQRDMDTEAFF
.	TRBJ1-1	TRBV28	TRBD1	TGTGCCAGCAGTTTAAACAGGGGGAGAGGGACTGAAGCTTTCTTT	CASSLNRGRGTEAFF
.	TRBJ1-1	TRBV7-2	.	TGTGCCAGCAGCTGGGGGGGAGGTAACACTGAAGCTTTCTTT	CASSWGGGNTEAFF
.	TRBJ1-1	TRBV29-1	.	TGCAGCGCGGGGACTCTTTTGGGGGGAATTTCAGCTTTCTTT	CSAGTLLGGISAFF
.	TRBJ1-4	TRBV30	.	TGTGCCTGGAGTGTACAAGGGGGGGTTTATGAAAAACTGTTTTTT	CAWSVQGGVYEKLFF
.	TRBJ2-1	TRBV5-4	.	TGTGCCAGCAGCTTGGCTGGGTCGGTGGGCTGGAATGAGCAGTTCTTC	CASSLAGSVGWNEQFF
.	TRBJ2-7	TRBV4-2	TRBD1	TGTGCCAGCAGCCGAAGGACAGGGGAAAGCTCCTACGAGCAGTACTTC	CASSRRTGESSYEQYF
.	TRBJ2-5	TRBV19	TRBD2	TGTGCCAGTAGTATAGCAGGATCCGGGGGGGAGACCCAGTACTTC	CASSIAGSGGETQYF
.	TRBJ1-4	TRBV2	.	TGTGCCAGCAGTGTGAGAGGATTTGGAGAAAAACTGTTTTTT	CASSVRGFGEKLFF
.	TRBJ2-1	TRBV25-1	.	TGTGCCTCCACGGGTGACAATGAGCAGTTCTTC	CASTGDNEQFF
.	TRBJ2-2	TRBV15	TRBD1	TGTGCCACCAGCGGGGACAGGGGGGGCACCGGGGAGCTGTTTTTT	CATSGDRGGTGELFF
.	TRBJ2-3	TRBV9	TRBD2	TGTGCCAGCAGCCTAAGCGGACTAGCGGCAGATACGCAGTATTTT	CASSLSGLAADTQYF
.	TRBJ2-7	TRBV5-4	TRBD2	TGTGCCAGCAGCCCAGGACTAGCGGGACTCCTCGAGCAGTACTTC	CASSPGLAGLLEQYF
few	TRBJ1-2	TRBV10-3	.	TGTGCCATCAGTGAGAATCTGAGGCTGAACGACTATGGCTACACCTTC	CAISENLRLNDYGYTF
.	TRBJ2-1	TRBV18	.	TGTGCCAGCTCACAGTCGAGGGAGAATGAGCAGTTCTTC	CASSQSRENEQFF